This TCR beta chain was documented in a study of vaccination and CD4 T cells after COVID-19. As for the study in general: Treatment of control cultures consisted of a CEFX pool, an HIV-1 Nef pool, or no peptide.

Study observations and caveats: Spike mono-reactivity was found in 304 of the 307 vaccine-specific clones identified in convalescent patients.

Per germline, CDR1 DFQATT and CDR2 SNEGSKA (reference sequence). CDR3 size: 14 residues. V gave up 4 bases and J gave up 1 base, with 11 bases separating them. Sequenced with the Oncomine TCR Beta short-read assay was DNA taken from cultured CD4+ T cells. Extraction of genomic DNA was performed on cultured CD4+ T cells. TCRdb re-derived calls from the PCR reads in MiXCR, one entry per CDR3 protein. The table has under 25,000 distinct CDR3 sequences, approximately 67% seen once; the top ten hold under 10%. This clonotype was observed once. Its matching antigen is unknown. Described treatment: roughly ten-day PBMC culture with coronavirus spike peptide pools or control peptides (ViraFEST assay). The medium had half its volume replaced with fresh IL-2 medium on days 3 and 7.

The J gene is TRBJ1-3, the V gene TRBV20-1; D is ambiguous. This sequence was found in a human donor who had recovered from COVID-19. Specimen: CD4+ T cells from blood, cultured in vitro. The CDR3 coding sequence is TGCAGTGCTAATGTGGGGAGGTCTGGAAACACCATATATTTT. Amino acid sequence: CSANVGRSGNTIYF.